The present TCR beta chain was sequenced within a study of siplizumab effects on memory and regulatory T cells. A note on this clone: As yet, its antigen is unknown.

V was trimmed by 0 bases and J by 3 bases, leaving 10 bases between them. Germline V gene lookup returns CDR1 SGHRS and CDR2 YFSETQ. CDR3 size: 16 residues. In each sample, about 10^5 TCR templates were assayed. Here immunoSEQ multiplex PCR was the method, and the copy in TCRdb shows in-frame clones only, minus some. Of some 100,000 clones listed, around 90% are singletons. Findings of the study overall: Treg origin accounted for an average of nearly 70% of mappable alloreactive CD4+ clones with siplizumab and roughly 26% in controls. Naive T cells were seemingly more diverse than memory cells, and major contributions to the alloresponse seemed to be made by them.

The chain has TRBV5-1 and TRBJ1-6, with a weak D call TRBD1 (6 bases). The clonotype was recovered from a human donor in good health. The sequencing sample was made of non-Treg CD4+ T cells sorted from blood. CDR3 sequence reads: CASSLVGGFYNSPLHF. The CDR3, as DNA: TGCGCCAGCAGCTTGGTAGGGGGTTTCTATAATTCACCCCTCCACTTT.